This T cell receptor (beta chain) was identified during a study of blood T cell repertoires in COVID-19. In the source study's methods: Amplifying reference gene primers gave estimates of nucleated cell counts. The data were produced by immunoSEQ multiplex PCR, yet TCRdb's version contains in-frame clones alone and is incomplete. V, J and clone size were drawn from that table, and D and trimming were deduced from the DNA. The table has tens of thousands of clones, roughly 80% seen once. CDR3 length: 15 residues. Germline lookup yields CDR1 SGHTA and CDR2 FQGNSA. J was trimmed by 8 bases and V by 5 bases; bases with no gene match: 8.

The sample was peripheral blood. This chain connects TRBV7-2 to TRBJ2-1, with 11 bases matching TRBD2. The TCR sequence derives from a human donor in a cohort sampled during active COVID-19. CDR3 DNA: TGTGCCAGCAGCGCGACTAGCGGGACATTCGATGAGCAGTTCTTC. Its translation is CASSATSGTFDEQFF.